This T cell receptor beta chain is drawn from a study of blood T cell repertoires in COVID-19. Background on the study: Collection of acute and convalescent COVID-19 samples took place in the United States, Italy and Spain.

Sequencing used immunoSEQ multiplex PCR; TCRdb keeps in-frame clones, though not all of them. Of about 150,000 clones in the sample, around three quarters were seen once. Germline V gene data show CDR1 as KGHDR and CDR2 as SFDVKD. The CDR3 contains 14 residues. Germline trimming cut 4 bases from V and 7 bases from J; bases unmatched to any gene: 4. V gene TRBV24-1 combines with J gene TRBJ1-2; 11 positions agree with TRBD1. The source of this sequence is a middle-aged man with acute or convalescent COVID-19. Sequencing input: peripheral blood. CDR3 nucleotide sequence: TGTGCCACCAGTGACTCCGGGACAGGGGGTGGCTACACCTTC. Its translation is CATSDSGTGGGYTF.